The 29 T cell receptor beta chains below all came from one sample that was sequenced in a study of blood T cells in healthy people across ages. With a J-beta primer mix and a sample-barcoded 5' primer, a second PCR ran 7 to 11 cycles. Each CDR3 protein is one row after TCRdb ran MiXCR on the 5' RACE reads. The table shows around 2 million distinct CDR3 sequences, with approximately 40% occurring only once. Sequencing used blood. The origin of the receptors is a human donor in good health.

This clonotype turned up a few times. The chain employs TRBV5-1 and TRBJ2-7; 12 bases are shared with TRBD2. Per the germline V gene, CDR1 is SGHRS and CDR2 is YFSETQ. The CDR3 contains 16 residues. With V trimmed by 0 bases and J by 6 bases, 7 bases remained unmatched. In nucleotides, the CDR3 is TGCGCCAGCAGCTTGGAACTAGCGGGGGGTACCTCCGAGCAGTACTTC. It yields the protein CASSLELAGGTSEQYF.

This chain's CDR3 is CASSQELAGPGNEQFF. The CDR3 DNA reads TGTGCCAGCAGCCAAGAACTAGCGGGGCCCGGCAATGAGCAGTTCTTC. V is TRBV3-1 and J is TRBJ2-1; 10 nucleotides line up with TRBD2. The CDR3 runs 16 residues. J gave up 6 bases and V 0 bases, and 5 bases lay outside the gene matches. Germline V lookup: CDR1 LGHDT, CDR2 YNNKEL (reference sequence).

This clonotype was picked up a small number of times. The CDR3 region is CASSLRGTANYGYTF. CDR3 in DNA: TGTGCCAGCAGTTTAAGGGGGACGGCAAACTATGGCTACACCTTC. The chain couples TRBV12-3 or TRBV12-4 to TRBJ1-2; a possible D gene is TRBD1 (6 bases). V shed 2 bases and J shed 2 bases, with 12 bases lying between them. This CDR3 comprises 15 residues.

This clonotype was picked up a small number of times. The chain has TRBV12-3 or TRBV12-4 and TRBJ2-7; possibly TRBD2 for D (6 bases). The CDR3 loop spans 12 amino acids. V was clipped by 8 bases and J by 3 bases, with 11 bases between them. This CDR3 reads CASGDLYYEQYF. CDR3 nucleotide sequence: TGTGCCAGCGGGGACTTATACTACGAGCAGTACTTC.

This chain joins TRBV29-1 and TRBJ2-1; D not resolved. V lost 6 bases and J lost 12, with 15 bases in between. The germline V gene has CDR1 SQVTM and CDR2 ANQGSEA. CDR3 length: 11 amino acids. CDR3 protein: CSVAASVGQFF. Here the CDR3 DNA reads TGCAGCGTCGCCGCCTCTGTCGGGCAGTTCTTC.

The rearrangement joins TRBV18 to TRBJ2-1; a weak D match, TRBD1 (6 bases). The CDR3 contains 17 residues. V lost 5 bases and J 0 bases, leaving 17 bases between the germline ends. Germline CDR1 and CDR2: KGHSH and LQKENI. The CDR3 loop is CASSLHTLGGSYNEQFF. CDR3 nucleotide sequence: TGTGCCAGCTCATTACATACCTTAGGGGGCTCCTACAATGAGCAGTTCTTC.

V is TRBV11-1 and J is TRBJ1-2; D gene uncertain. CDR1 is SGHAT, CDR2 FQDESV, per germline (reference sequence). Trimming shortened V by 5 bases and J by 8 bases, and 15 bases separated the two germline ends. The CDR3 spans 13 residues. CDR3 amino acids: CASSLDLNRGYTF. The CDR3 bases are TGTGCCAGCAGCCTCGATTTGAATAGGGGCTACACCTTC. The full variable domain, rest sourced from reference TRBV11-1 and TRBJ1-2, is EAEVAQSPRYKITEKSQAVAFWCDPISGHATLYWYRQILGQGPELLVQFQDESVVDDSQLPKDRFSAERLKGVDSTLKIQPAELGDSAMYLCASSLDLNRGYTFGSGTRLTVV.

This rearrangement joins TRBV6-6 to TRBJ2-1, with a tentative D call TRBD2 (5 bases). Germline V gives CDR1 MNHNY, CDR2 SVGAGI (reference sequence). V lost 3 bases to trimming and J lost 8 bases, with 8 bases between them. The CDR3 contains 12 residues. CDR3 in amino acids: CASSYRDDEQFF. Here the CDR3 DNA reads TGTGCCAGCAGTTATCGGGATGATGAGCAGTTCTTC.

This clonotype was counted a few times. At one boundary the junction diverges from the germline segment, which might be a read error. V is TRBV29-1 and J is TRBJ1-1; the D is unclear. Germline V gene lookup returns CDR1 SQVTM and CDR2 ANQGSEA. This CDR3 is built from 14 residues. CDR3 nucleotide sequence: TGCAGCGTTGAAGTCAGCCTCATGAACACTGAATCTTTCTTT. Translated, it gives CSVEVSLMNTESFF.

This clonotype has a count of ten or more. The J gene is TRBJ1-4, the V gene TRBV12-3 or TRBV12-4; D remains unclear. This CDR3 has 15 residues. Trimming took off 4 bases at V and 0 bases at J, with 9 bases between the two ends. The CDR3 here is CASSSTGSTNEKLFF. The CDR3 DNA reads TGTGCCAGCAGTTCGACCGGTTCAACTAATGAAAAACTGTTTTTT.

This clonotype turned up a few times. The V gene is TRBV28, the J gene TRBJ2-3; D is unclear. The CDR3 runs to 13 residues. Per the germline V gene, CDR1 is MDHEN and CDR2 is SYDVKM. V lost 10 bases, J lost 4 bases, and 15 bases lay in between. The CDR3 is CATLLSHADTQYF. The DNA for the CDR3 is TGTGCCACGCTTCTTTCGCATGCAGATACGCAGTATTTT.

This clonotype was counted a few times. This chain joins TRBV7-9 and TRBJ2-5; 8 nucleotides match TRBD2. V trimming: 5 bases; J trimming: 2 bases; junction bases outside the gene matches: 4. CDR3 length equals 14 residues. CDR1 and CDR2 (germline): SEHNR, FQNEAQ (reference sequence). CDR3 region: CASSARGGQETQYF. CDR3 DNA sequence: TGTGCCAGCAGCGCCCGGGGGGGGCAAGAGACCCAGTACTTC. Together with reference TRBV7-9 and TRBJ2-5, the CDR3 gives the full variable domain: DTGVSQNPRHKITKRGQNVTFRCDPISEHNRLYWYRQTLGQGPEFLTYFQNEAQLEKSRLLSDRFSAERPKGSFSTLEIQRTEQGDSAMYLCASSARGGQETQYFGPGTRLLVL.

The genes are TRBV7-2 and TRBJ1-2, with D possibly TRBD1 on 5 matching bases. The CDR3 sequence is 15 residues long. Trimming removed 4 bases from V and 2 bases from J, with 14 bases in between. In germline, CDR1 is SGHTA, CDR2 FQGNSA. The CDR3 nucleotides are TGTGCCAGCAGCTCGGCTATAGACAGAAACTATGGCTACACCTTC. This encodes CASSSAIDRNYGYTF.

The chain links TRBV28 to TRBJ2-7, with D maybe TRBD1 (5 bases). The CDR3 loop spans 13 amino acids. Trimming removed 5 bases at V and 6 bases at J, with 14 bases between. Germline V CDR1 and CDR2: MDHEN, SYDVKM. CDR3 coding DNA: TGTGCCAGCAGTCAACCCTCAGGGCCCGAGCAGTACTTC. Translated: CASSQPSGPEQYF.

In this sample, this clonotype turned up a few times. The chain is built from TRBV4-3 and TRBJ2-7; TRBD1 is a possible D gene (5 bases). The CDR3 covers 16 residues. The V gene lost 0 bases and the J gene lost 1 base, with 13 bases spanning the gap. CDR1 and CDR2 (germline): LGHNA, YSLEER. CDR3 loop: CASSQDIGQGSYEQYF. The DNA of the CDR3 is TGCGCCAGCAGCCAAGATATCGGGCAGGGTTCCTACGAGCAGTACTTC.

J is TRBJ2-1 and V is TRBV6-2 or TRBV6-3, with 10 bases identical to TRBD1. V lost 0 bases to trimming and J lost 13 bases; unmatched junction nucleotides: 9. The CDR3 length is 15 residues. Germline V gene data show CDR1 as MNHEY and CDR2 as SVGEGT. CDR3 loop: CASSYSGTGVGRQFF. The CDR3 DNA follows: TGTGCCAGCAGTTACTCCGGGACAGGGGTCGGGCGCCAGTTCTTC.

This chain links TRBV7-2 with TRBJ1-6; tentatively, D is TRBD1 (5 bases). Germline loops: CDR1 SGHTA, CDR2 FQGNSA. This CDR3 contains 15 residues. V was clipped by 2 bases and J by 6 bases, with 11 bases between them. Written as DNA, the CDR3 is TGTGCCAGCAGCTTATCGGGACCGACTAATTCACCCCTCCACTTT. Protein: CASSLSGPTNSPLHF. Variable domain in full (rest from reference TRBV7-2 and TRBJ1-6): GAGVSQSPSNKVTEKGKDVELRCDPISGHTALYWYRQSLGQGLEFLIYFQGNSAPDKSGLPSDRFSAERTGGSVSTLTIQRTQQEDSAVYLCASSLSGPTNSPLHFGNGTRLTVT.

This chain connects TRBV20-1 to TRBJ2-7; perhaps TRBD2 as D (5 bases). The CDR3 has 16 residues. Germline V gene lookup returns CDR1 DFQATT and CDR2 SNEGSKA (reference sequence). V lost 0 bases and J lost 5, with 20 bases in between. CDR3 nucleotides: TGCAGTGCTAGAGATTGGCAGAGCGGAGTAACCCACGAGCAGTACTTC. Its protein product is CSARDWQSGVTHEQYF.

To note about this clonotype: A much bigger clone sits one base away, suggesting this may be a read error. The chain carries TRBV7-2 and TRBJ2-1, with D unclear. TRBJ2-7 matches the DNA end more closely, so the J call is doubtful. The CDR3 is 12 amino acids. Germline lookup yields CDR1 SGHTA and CDR2 FQGNSA. The CDR3 nucleotides read TGTGCCAGCAGCCCGGCTTACAATGAGCAGTACTTC. The encoded protein is CASSPAYNEQYF.

This clonotype has a handful of counts. The chain carries TRBV7-2 and TRBJ2-1; the D gene is possibly TRBD2 (6 bases). The V and J ends lost 5 bases and 6 bases respectively, with 17 bases between them. Germline CDR1 and CDR2: SGHTA and FQGNSA. This CDR3 is 15 amino acids long. The CDR3 nucleotides are TGTGCCAGCAGCCAGACTAGTTACCTTCTCAATGAGCAGTTCTTC. Translation: CASSQTSYLLNEQFF.

This sequence joins TRBV15 and TRBJ2-7, with D perhaps TRBD1 (5 bases). The CDR3 contains 18 residues. The germline gives CDR1 LNHNV, CDR2 YYDKDF (reference sequence). The V gene lost 2 bases and the J gene lost 4 bases, with 24 bases spanning the gap. CDR3 amino acids: CATSRTLLTDLSGYEQYF. The CDR3 nucleotides are TGTGCCACCAGCAGAACTTTACTGACAGATCTGTCTGGGTACGAGCAGTACTTC.

The chain couples TRBV28 to TRBJ2-7, with 8 nucleotides matching TRBD2. The J call may be wrong; the DNA end is better matched by TRBJ2-1. This CDR3 has 17 amino acids. The germline gives CDR1 MDHEN, CDR2 SYDVKM. The CDR3 loop is CASSPGSAGADFGEQFF. The CDR3 coding sequence is TGTGCCAGCAGTCCAGGATCAGCGGGGGCGGACTTTGGCGAGCAGTTCTTC.

The chain couples TRBV9 to TRBJ2-5; 7 bases agree with TRBD2. V lost 3 bases and J lost 2; bases outside the gene matches: 7. The germline gives CDR1 SGDLS, CDR2 YYNGEE. The CDR3 length is 15 residues. The CDR3 reads CASSADAGVQETQYF. The CDR3 bases are TGTGCCAGCAGCGCCGATGCGGGGGTTCAAGAGACCCAGTACTTC. The full variable domain, completed using reference TRBV9 and TRBJ2-5, is DSGVTQTPKHLITATGQRVTLRCSPRSGDLSVYWYQQSLDQGLQFLIQYYNGEERAKGNILERFSAQQFPDLHSELNLSSLELGDSALYFCASSADAGVQETQYFGPGTRLLVL.

Only a few counts were recorded for this clonotype. The chain joins TRBV4-3 to TRBJ1-2; 7 positions match TRBD1. The germline CDR1 and CDR2 sequences are LGHNA and YSLEER. This CDR3 is 14 amino acids long. The trim removed 2 bases at V and 5 bases at J, leaving 5 bases unmatched. The CDR3 bases are TGCGCCAGCAGCCAACCGGGACAGTCGTATGGCTACACCTTC. Its protein product is CASSQPGQSYGYTF.

This clonotype has just a few counts. The chain has TRBV4-3 and TRBJ2-5; 9 nucleotides match TRBD1. The J call may not be correct, given that the DNA end is closer to TRBJ2-7. The CDR3 spans 17 residues. Germline CDR1 and CDR2: LGHNA and YSLEER. The CDR3 spells CASSQDRWGQGVYEQYF. CDR3 in DNA: TGCGCCAGCAGCCAAGATAGATGGGGACAGGGTGTATACGAGCAGTACTTC.

This clonotype was recorded once. This sequence joins TRBV7-3 and TRBJ1-2; D is undetermined. This CDR3 is built from 14 residues. Germline V gives CDR1 SGHTA, CDR2 FQGTGA. In nucleotides, the CDR3 is TGTCCCCTCAGCGTTGTAATAACTAACTATGGCTACACCTTC. Translation gives CPLSVVITNYGYTF. Variable domain in full (rest from reference TRBV7-3 and TRBJ1-2): GAGVSQTPSNKVTEKGKYVELRCDPISGHTALYWYRQSLGQGPEFLIYFQGTGAADDSGLPNDRFFAVRPEGSVSTLKIQRTERGDSAVYLCPLSVVITNYGYTFGSGTRLTVV.

The chain combines TRBV12-3 or TRBV12-4 with TRBJ2-7, with 11 bases lining up with TRBD2. The CDR3 runs 16 residues. With 3 bases clipped from V and 3 bases from J, the junction kept 7 bases outside the gene matches. The CDR3 sequence is CASSLMRLAGNYEQYF. The CDR3 DNA reads TGTGCCAGCAGTTTGATGAGACTAGCGGGGAACTACGAGCAGTACTTC.

This clonotype was seen at least ten times. The chain carries TRBV29-1 and TRBJ2-1; 8 bases map to TRBD1. The junction had 14 bases not matched to a gene; V was cut back by 4 bases and J by 6 bases. Germline CDR1 and CDR2: SQVTM and ANQGSEA. This CDR3 comprises 16 residues. CDR3 nucleotide sequence: TGCAGCGTTGGGTTCAGGGGGCGCAGGTTGGGCAATGAGCAGTTCTTC. Its protein product is CSVGFRGRRLGNEQFF.

This clonotype was counted between two and nine times. V gene TRBV7-2 combines with J gene TRBJ2-7; 7 nucleotides match TRBD2. CDR3 size: 15 residues. Trimming removed 5 bases from V and 0 bases from J; junction bases left unmatched: 7. The germline V gene has CDR1 SGHTA and CDR2 FQGNSA. CDR3 residues: CASSPGLVVSYEQYF. For the CDR3, the DNA is TGTGCCAGCAGCCCCGGACTAGTCGTCTCCTACGAGCAGTACTTC.